Listed here are 27 T cell receptor beta chains from one sample, sequenced in a study of CD8 T cells in Susac syndrome. Reverse transcription used roughly 0.45 to 1 ug RNA and random hexamers. MiXCR, run by TCRdb on the immunoSEQ multiplex PCR reads, gives a single entry per CDR3 protein. The sample lists roughly 130,000 distinct CDR3 sequences; nearly 96% were seen once. The source material was CD4+ T cells from PBMCs. The origin of the receptors is a human donor with Susac syndrome.

The rearrangement joins TRBV5-6 to TRBJ2-6; D uncertain. The CDR3 sequence is 13 residues long. V lost 0 bases and J lost 6, with 4 bases in between. Per germline, CDR1 SGHDT and CDR2 YYEEEE. CDR3 sequence: CASSLAMANVLTF. The CDR3 DNA follows: TGTGCCAGCAGCTTGGCCATGGCCAACGTCCTGACTTTC.

For the CDR3, the DNA is TGTGCCAGCAGCTCGAGACGTATTAATGGCTACACCTTC. Encoded protein: CASSSRRINGYTF. The rearrangement links TRBV3-1 to TRBJ1-2, with D unresolved. This CDR3 contains 13 residues. Trimming removed 5 bases at V and 6 bases at J, with 13 bases between. Germline CDR1 is LGHDT and CDR2 is YNNKEL (reference sequence).

In its sample, this clonotype was seen once. The rearrangement uses TRBV7-2 and TRBJ2-1; D is ambiguous. This CDR3 has 13 residues. V lost 1 base, J lost 13 bases, and 14 bases lay in between. Germline assignment: CDR1 SGHTA and CDR2 FQGNSA. CDR3 sequence (DNA): TGTGCCAGCAGCTTAGACCCCACGCTCCTACAGTTCTTC. Translation gives CASSLDPTLLQFF. Combining the CDR3 with reference TRBV7-2 and TRBJ2-1 gives the whole variable domain GAGVSQSPSNKVTEKGKDVELRCDPISGHTALYWYRQSLGQGLEFLIYFQGNSAPDKSGLPSDRFSAERTGGSVSTLTIQRTQQEDSAVYLCASSLDPTLLQFFGPGTRLTVL.

The chain has TRBV30 and TRBJ2-1, with D tentatively TRBD2 (6 bases). Germline V gene data show CDR1 as GTSNPN and CDR2 as SVGIG (reference sequence). V was shortened by 0 bases and J by 7 bases, with 16 bases between the two germline ends. This CDR3 has 15 residues. DNA of the CDR3: TGTGCCTGGAGTGTACTCCGCCGGGAGCGAAATGAGCAGTTCTTC. Its translation is CAWSVLRRERNEQFF.

The chain links TRBV25-1 to TRBJ2-1, with D hard to call. V was trimmed by 1 base and J by 7 bases, leaving 5 bases between them. From germline, CDR1 is MGHDK and CDR2 SYGVNS. The CDR3 runs to 12 residues. CDR3 coding DNA: TGTGCCAGCAGTGAATTTTTTAATGAGCAGTTCTTC. This translates into CASSEFFNEQFF.

V is TRBV30 and J is TRBJ2-1; 8 positions agree with TRBD1. Germline loops: CDR1 GTSNPN, CDR2 SVGIG (reference sequence). With 5 bases clipped from V and 1 base from J, the junction kept 7 bases outside the gene matches. This CDR3 has 15 residues. The CDR3 loop is CAWYPRDRSYNEQFF. The CDR3 DNA follows: TGTGCCTGGTACCCCCGGGACAGGTCCTACAATGAGCAGTTCTTC.

This clonotype was recorded only once. The chain recombines TRBV6-5 with TRBJ2-1, with TRBD1 matching over 7 bases. The ends lost 6 bases at V and 2 bases at J; junction bases unmatched: 7. Germline V gene data show CDR1 as MNHEY and CDR2 as SVGAGI. CDR3 length equals 15 residues. The CDR3 sequence: CASRDSGTAYNEQFF. The CDR3 DNA reads TGTGCCAGCAGGGACTCCGGGACAGCCTACAATGAGCAGTTCTTC.

The gene calls are TRBV6-5 and TRBJ2-7; unclear D gene. Between the trimmed V and J ends, which lost 3 bases and 3 bases, there was a span of 12 bases. The germline CDR1 and CDR2 sequences are MNHEY and SVGAGI. This CDR3 spans 14 amino acids. CDR3 amino acids: CASSYTTSGYEQYF. The CDR3 DNA is TGTGCCAGCAGTTATACTACATCAGGCTACGAGCAGTACTTC.

This clonotype was seen once. V is TRBV6-2 or TRBV6-3 and J is TRBJ2-5; 7 bases fit TRBD2. CDR3 length: 15 amino acids. Germline V gives CDR1 MNHEY, CDR2 SVGEGT. J was trimmed by 5 bases and V by 1 base; bases with no gene match: 7. The CDR3 DNA follows: TGTGCCAGCAGTTACTTGGCGGGAGCGGCGGAGACCCAGTACTTC. Translating it yields CASSYLAGAAETQYF.

This chain joins TRBV9 and TRBJ1-2, with 7 bases matching TRBD1. The CDR3 spans 13 residues. CDR1 is SGDLS and CDR2 is YYNGEE in the germline V gene. J was trimmed by 7 bases and V by 4 bases; bases with no gene match: 7. CDR3 loop: CASSPGEGAGYTF. The DNA for the CDR3 is TGTGCCAGCAGCCCTGGTGAGGGGGCTGGCTACACCTTC. Full variable domain (remainder filled in from reference TRBV9 and TRBJ1-2): DSGVTQTPKHLITATGQRVTLRCSPRSGDLSVYWYQQSLDQGLQFLIQYYNGEERAKGNILERFSAQQFPDLHSELNLSSLELGDSALYFCASSPGEGAGYTFGSGTRLTVV.

This rearrangement joins TRBV3-1 to TRBJ2-3; 7 nucleotides agree with TRBD2. The junction had 6 bases not matched to a gene; V was cut back by 2 bases and J by 4 bases. This CDR3 has 15 residues. Germline-derived CDR1 and CDR2 are LGHDT and YNNKEL (reference sequence). CDR3 coding DNA: TGTGCCAGCAGCCAATCGCGACTAGCAGCAGATACGCAGTATTTT. Translating gives CASSQSRLAADTQYF.

This chain uses TRBV20-1 with TRBJ2-1; D is unclear. Trimming stripped 3 bases from V and 7 bases from J, with 13 bases between. CDR1 is DFQATT, CDR2 SNEGSKA, per germline (reference sequence). This CDR3 contains 13 residues. In DNA form, the CDR3 reads TGCAGTGCTAGGACGGGTCCCGAGAATGAGCAGTTCTTC. Translating gives CSARTGPENEQFF.

This clonotype was counted only a few times. CDR3 protein: CASSGQGYEQYF. The CDR3 nucleotides are TGTGCCAGCAGTGGTCAGGGCTACGAGCAGTACTTC. This chain links TRBV25-1 with TRBJ2-7; D might be TRBD1 (5 bases). The CDR3 loop spans 12 amino acids. Trimming stripped 4 bases from V and 3 bases from J, with 7 bases between. The germline CDR1 and CDR2 sequences are MGHDK and SYGVNS.

This chain connects TRBV9 to TRBJ2-1, with 8 positions matching TRBD2. This CDR3 has 15 residues. V shed 0 bases and J 10 bases; nucleotides not matched to a gene: 9. Germline lookup yields CDR1 SGDLS and CDR2 YYNGEE. The CDR3 nucleotides are TGTGCCAGCAGCGTAGCCGGCGGGAGGTACGAGGAGCAGTTCTTC. This codes for CASSVAGGRYEEQFF.

The V and J genes are TRBV3-1 and TRBJ2-5; 8 bases map to TRBD2. Unmatched junction bases numbered 8, after V lost 4 bases and J lost 13 bases. The CDR3 runs to 12 residues. Germline CDR1 LGHDT, CDR2 YNNKEL (reference sequence). CDR3 sequence reads: CASSPPGLGRYF. The CDR3 DNA is TGTGCCAGCAGCCCTCCGGGACTAGGGAGGTACTTC.

CDR3 DNA sequence: TGTGCCAGCAGTCCCGGGACTAGTAAAGACAATGAGCAGTTCTTC. It specifies CASSPGTSKDNEQFF. The V call is TRBV3-1, the J call TRBJ2-1, with 8 bases aligning to TRBD2. Germline assignment: CDR1 LGHDT and CDR2 YNNKEL (reference sequence). The CDR3 is 15 residues long. Trimming took 6 bases from V and 5 from J; bases not matched to a gene: 9.

This clonotype was seen a single time. The V and J genes are TRBV12-3 or TRBV12-4 and TRBJ2-7, with TRBD2 identical over 11 bases. This CDR3 comprises 15 residues. The J segment lost 5 bases and the V segment lost 7 bases, leaving 10 bases of the junction unmatched. DNA for the CDR3: TGTGCCAGCACTCTAGGGGCGACTAGCGGGAACGAGCAGTACTTC. This encodes CASTLGATSGNEQYF.

This clonotype was recorded once. V is TRBV24-1 and J is TRBJ2-5; TRBD2 aligns across 12 bases. Germline-derived CDR1 and CDR2 are KGHDR and SFDVKD. The trim removed 5 bases at V and 4 bases at J, leaving 4 bases unmatched. The CDR3 is 15 amino acids. CDR3 sequence reads: CATSGRTSGIETQYF. The CDR3 nucleotides are TGTGCCACCAGTGGTCGGACTAGCGGGATAGAGACCCAGTACTTC.

The rearrangement links TRBV7-9 to TRBJ1-5; D call uncertain. CDR3 length equals 12 residues. Per the germline V gene, CDR1 is SEHNR and CDR2 is FQNEAQ (reference sequence). V lost 5 bases, J lost 3 bases, and 5 bases lay in between. CDR3 sequence reads: CASSIDNQPQHF. DNA of the CDR3: TGTGCCAGCAGCATCGACAATCAGCCCCAGCATTTT. The entire variable domain, with the rest obtained from reference TRBV7-9 and TRBJ1-5, is as follows: DTGVSQNPRHKITKRGQNVTFRCDPISEHNRLYWYRQTLGQGPEFLTYFQNEAQLEKSRLLSDRFSAERPKGSFSTLEIQRTEQGDSAMYLCASSIDNQPQHFGDGTRLSIL.

The chain recombines TRBV25-1 with TRBJ2-7; D is perhaps TRBD1 (5 bases). V was trimmed by 2 bases and J by 2 bases, leaving 10 bases between them. The CDR3 is 14 amino acids. Looked up from germline, CDR1 is MGHDK and CDR2 is SYGVNS. CDR3 in amino acids: CASSEGPGPYEQYF. In DNA form, the CDR3 reads TGTGCCAGCAGTGAAGGTCCAGGGCCCTACGAGCAGTACTTC.

The rearrangement uses TRBV20-1 and TRBJ1-5, with D tentatively TRBD1 (5 bases). From germline, CDR1 is DFQATT and CDR2 SNEGSKA (reference sequence). CDR3 length equals 13 residues. Trimming removed 1 base at V and 7 bases at J, with 11 bases between. The CDR3 is CSARAEGTQPQHF. CDR3 DNA sequence: TGCAGTGCTAGAGCGGAGGGGACCCAGCCCCAGCATTTT.

Concerning this clonotype: One end of the junction fails to match germline, which may point to a read error. V is TRBV15 and J is TRBJ1-2; a weak D match, TRBD1 (6 bases). The CDR3 is 17 amino acids. Germline CDR1 reads LNHNV; CDR2 reads YYDKDF (reference sequence). CDR3 sequence (DNA): TGTGCCACCAGCATTGAGCCCTTTGGACAGACAGTATATGGCTACACCTTT. It specifies CATSIEPFGQTVYGYTF.

The chain uses TRBV15 and TRBJ1-5; TRBD1 matches at 9 bases. The V gene end was trimmed by 5 bases and the J gene end by 7 bases; junction bases not matched to a gene: 9. Germline assignment: CDR1 LNHNV and CDR2 YYDKDF (reference sequence). The CDR3 consists of 15 residues. Here the CDR3 DNA reads TGTGCCACCAGCCAAGGGACAGGGAAGTCGCAGCCCCAGCATTTT. It translates to CATSQGTGKSQPQHF.

The chain combines TRBV10-3 with TRBJ2-7; 14 bases are a match to TRBD2. The CDR3 is made up of 17 amino acids. Trimming took 0 bases from V and 6 from J; bases not matched to a gene: 7. The germline gives CDR1 ENHRY, CDR2 SYGVKD. The DNA of the CDR3 is TGTGCCATCAGTGAGTCCCCCCAGACTAGCGGGAGGGCCGAGCAGTACTTC. Protein sequence: CAISESPQTSGRAEQYF.

The CDR3 spells CASSTEGATNEKLFF. The CDR3 region has the DNA TGTGCCAGCAGCACCGAGGGCGCAACTAATGAAAAACTGTTTTTT. The V gene is TRBV5-4, the J gene TRBJ1-4; unclear D gene. Germline lookup yields CDR1 SGHNT and CDR2 YYREEE (reference sequence). The CDR3 is 15 residues long. Trimming cost V 4 bases and J 0 bases, with 10 bases left between them.

This chain joins TRBV9 and TRBJ1-4, with 7 bases matching TRBD1. The CDR3 consists of 14 residues. Germline lookup yields CDR1 SGDLS and CDR2 YYNGEE. The V segment lost 5 bases and the J segment 7 bases; nucleotides outside the gene matches: 8. DNA of the CDR3: TGTGCCAGCAGTACAGGGGCTGATGGTGAAAAACTGTTTTTT. Amino acids: CASSTGADGEKLFF. The full variable domain, completed using reference TRBV9 and TRBJ1-4, is DSGVTQTPKHLITATGQRVTLRCSPRSGDLSVYWYQQSLDQGLQFLIQYYNGEERAKGNILERFSAQQFPDLHSELNLSSLELGDSALYFCASSTGADGEKLFFGSGTQLSVL.

The CDR3 nucleotides read TGCAGTGCTAGGCAGACTAGCTGGAACAATGAGCAGTTCTTC. Translation: CSARQTSWNNEQFF. The chain is built from TRBV20-1 and TRBJ2-1, with 7 bases that match TRBD2. The length of the CDR3 is 14 residues. Germline CDR1 and CDR2: DFQATT and SNEGSKA (reference sequence). Germline trimming cut 3 bases from V and 5 bases from J; bases unmatched to any gene: 7.